This T cell receptor (beta chain) was sequenced for a study of early T cells in non-severe SARS-CoV-2 infection. Looking at the study overall: The input, bulk RNA from unsorted whole blood, was sequenced, and chains were unpaired.

This clonotype was seen many times. Its matching antigen is unknown. Study results and caveats: A preference for anti-spike CD8 responses marked VDJdb matching, which missed private and CD4 specificities.

A single record per CDR3 protein comes from TCRdb applying MiXCR to the 5' RACE reads. The table includes 45,000 to 60,000 distinct CDR3 sequences, about 7.7% detected once. The source material was whole blood. The receptor was derived from an adult who was a healthcare worker with PCR-confirmed SARS-CoV-2 infection or an uninfected control (not recorded which).

The CDR3 region has the DNA TGCAGTGCTAGAGCCCAGGGCCAGTACTTC. It translates to CSARAQGQYF. The chain joins TRBV20-1 to TRBJ2-5; the D gene is possibly TRBD1 (5 bases). V was shortened by 1 base and J by 10 bases, with 7 bases between the two germline ends. The CDR3 covers 10 residues. Germline CDR1 reads DFQATT; CDR2 reads SNEGSKA (reference sequence).